This TCR beta chain was recovered during a study of control samples from healthy donors and cancer patients. The germline V and J ends were trimmed by 3 bases and 3 bases, with 17 bases remaining between them. The CDR3 loop spans 16 amino acids. Germline CDR1 is SGHAT and CDR2 is FQNNGV. This clone turned up a few times. Sequenced by immunoSEQ multiplex PCR; TCRdb stores in-frame clones only, minus some. This sample carries under 55,000 clones, more than 85% of them seen once, and the ten largest clones take roughly 23%. Material for sequencing was PBMCs. The clonotype was recovered from a woman aged 40 to 50 with head and neck cancer. The J gene is TRBJ1-1, the V gene TRBV11-2; D is perhaps TRBD1 (6 bases). The CDR3 DNA reads TGTGCCAGCAGCTTTGGGACACTCCTGAGGGACACTGAAGCTTTCTTT. Translation gives CASSFGTLLRDTEAFF.